One sample yielded the 27 T cell receptor beta chains listed below, sequenced in a study of chemoradiotherapy in HPV16-positive cancers. Clones were read by immunoSEQ multiplex PCR, and TCRdb kept only the in-frame ones, dropping some. Among 12,000 or so clones listed, around four fifths were seen once. Sampling was performed from a patient who underwent chemoradiotherapy. These receptors all stem from a human donor with HPV-associated anogenital cancer.

The gene calls are TRBV7-8 and TRBJ2-3, with TRBD2 identical over 7 bases. Germline V gene sequence: CDR1 SGHVS, CDR2 FQNEAQ. V lost 6 bases and J lost 3; bases outside the gene matches: 12. The CDR3 loop spans 16 amino acids. The CDR3 spells CASSSYPGGGTDTQYF. The CDR3 DNA sequence: TGTGCCAGCAGTTCTTACCCGGGGGGTGGAACAGATACGCAGTATTTT.

V and J are TRBV5-1 and TRBJ2-2, with 8 bases fitting TRBD2. The junction had 5 bases not matched to a gene; V was cut back by 6 bases and J by 4 bases. This CDR3 comprises 14 residues. The V gene's germline CDR1 is SGHRS and CDR2 YFSETQ. The CDR3 DNA sequence: TGCGCCAGCACGGGGGGGCTTGTCACCGGGGAGCTGTTTTTT. It encodes CASTGGLVTGELFF.

This clone was observed a handful of times. The rearrangement links TRBV21-1 to TRBJ1-2. TRBV21-1 is given as a pseudogene. The CDR3 has 15 residues. This chain's CDR3 is CASSKGASKVGGYTF. For the CDR3, the DNA is TGTGCCAGCAGCAAAGGAGCATCCAAGGTTGGTGGCTACACCTTC.

The chain couples TRBV6-6 to TRBJ1-4; unclear D gene. From germline, CDR1 is MNHNY and CDR2 SVGAGI (reference sequence). V was cut by 7 bases and J by 5 bases, with 11 bases left in between. The CDR3 has 13 residues. DNA for the CDR3: TGTGCCAGCACCCCACGTTCGAATGAAAAACTGTTTTTT. Its protein is CASTPRSNEKLFF.

This clone has just a few counts. This sequence joins TRBV7-3 and TRBJ2-2; TRBD1 aligns across 10 bases. With 4 bases clipped from V and 5 bases from J, the junction kept 4 bases outside the gene matches. CDR3 length: 15 amino acids. The germline CDR1 and CDR2 sequences are SGHTA and FQGTGA. CDR3 in DNA: TGTGCCAGCAGCTCAGGACAGGGGGGAACCGGGGAGCTGTTTTTT. This codes for CASSSGQGGTGELFF.

The CDR3 sequence is CASTYRGFSGNTIYF. DNA for the CDR3: TGTGCCAGCACCTACCGGGGATTCTCTGGAAACACCATATATTTT. The gene calls are TRBV6-5 and TRBJ1-3, with D uncertain. The CDR3 length is 15 residues. Germline values: CDR1 MNHEY, CDR2 SVGAGI. V lost 7 bases, J lost 0 bases, and 13 bases lay in between.

J is TRBJ2-1 and V is TRBV7-9; no reliable D call. Looked up from germline, CDR1 is SEHNR and CDR2 is FQNEAQ (reference sequence). The CDR3 is 12 residues long. V was cut by 6 bases and J by 8 bases, with 11 bases left in between. CDR3 protein: CASSSRTDEQFF. In nucleotides, the CDR3 is TGTGCCAGCAGTTCACGGACGGATGAGCAGTTCTTC.

This rearrangement joins TRBV9 to TRBJ1-5; D gene ambiguous. The CDR3 runs 15 residues. Germline assignment: CDR1 SGDLS and CDR2 YYNGEE. V lost 3 bases and J lost 5, with 15 bases in between. The CDR3, as DNA: TGTGCCAGCAGCGCCGGATCAGCAGAGTATCAGCCCCAGCATTTT. Protein: CASSAGSAEYQPQHF.

The genes are TRBV5-5 and TRBJ2-3, with 10 positions matching TRBD1. Trimming removed 5 bases from V and 1 base from J; junction bases left unmatched: 4. Germline loops: CDR1 SGHKS, CDR2 YYEKEE (reference sequence). CDR3 length: 15 residues. The CDR3 loop reads CASSPGTGGTDTQYF. CDR3 bases: TGTGCCAGCAGTCCCGGGACAGGGGGCACAGATACGCAGTATTTT.

The rearrangement uses TRBV11-2 and TRBJ2-3, with 8 bases that match TRBD2. The CDR3 covers 17 residues. Germline-derived CDR1 and CDR2 are SGHAT and FQNNGV. Germline trimming cut 5 bases from V and 0 bases from J; bases unmatched to any gene: 10. The CDR3 loop is CASSTGSSGSSTDTQYF. The CDR3, as DNA: TGTGCCAGCAGCACTGGGTCTAGCGGGTCTAGCACAGATACGCAGTATTTT.

The chain is built from TRBV11-2 and TRBJ2-3; tentatively, D is TRBD1 (6 bases). Germline CDR1 and CDR2: SGHAT and FQNNGV. V gave up 6 bases and J gave up 4 bases, with 14 bases separating them. The CDR3 totals 14 residues. In DNA, the CDR3 is TGTGCCAGCAGTAAACTGACAGGCCCAGATACGCAGTATTTT. It specifies CASSKLTGPDTQYF.

This chain joins TRBV6-6 and TRBJ2-3; 9 bases map to TRBD1. CDR3 length: 16 amino acids. Germline V gene lookup returns CDR1 MNHNY and CDR2 SVGAGI (reference sequence). V lost 5 bases to trimming and J lost 0 bases; unmatched junction nucleotides: 6. CDR3 coding DNA: TGTGCCAGCAGTACTGCCGGGACAGGGAGCACAGATACGCAGTATTTT. Translation gives CASSTAGTGSTDTQYF.

The gene calls are TRBV9 and TRBJ1-6; 7 nucleotides agree with TRBD1. Germline trimming cut 3 bases from V and 5 bases from J; bases unmatched to any gene: 11. Germline V gives CDR1 SGDLS, CDR2 YYNGEE. The CDR3 totals 17 residues. The CDR3 coding sequence is TGTGCCAGCAGCGCAAGCGGAGGGGGCGTTCATAATTCACCCCTCCACTTT. Protein sequence: CASSASGGGVHNSPLHF.

The chain employs TRBV6-1 and TRBJ1-6; the D is unclear. In germline, CDR1 is MNHNS, CDR2 SASEGT. Trimming took off 8 bases at V and 1 base at J, with 6 bases between the two ends. The CDR3 has 13 amino acids. CDR3 coding DNA: TGTGCCAGCGAGGTGTCCTATAATTCACCCCTCCACTTT. It codes for CASEVSYNSPLHF.

Only a few counts were recorded for this clone. The chain employs TRBV4-2 and TRBJ1-2, with 10 bases matching TRBD1. The CDR3 consists of 15 residues. V lost 0 bases and J lost 4; bases outside the gene matches: 2. Germline V gene sequence: CDR1 LGHNA, CDR2 YNFKEQ. Written as DNA, the CDR3 is TGTGCCAGCAGCCAAGAGGGACAGGGGATCTATGGCTACACCTTC. Translation gives CASSQEGQGIYGYTF.

This clone was seen only once. J is TRBJ1-3 and V is TRBV7-2, with D uncertain. This CDR3 region has 16 residues. V shed 1 base and J shed 3 bases, with 13 bases lying between them. CDR1 is SGHTA, CDR2 FQGNSA, per germline. CDR3 residues: CASSLELPFFGNTIYF. CDR3 in DNA: TGTGCCAGCAGCTTAGAGTTGCCCTTTTTTGGAAACACCATATATTTT. The variable domain in full, with the rest retrieved from reference TRBV7-2 and TRBJ1-3, is GAGVSQSPSNKVTEKGKDVELRCDPISGHTALYWYRQSLGQGLEFLIYFQGNSAPDKSGLPSDRFSAERTGGSVSTLTIQRTQQEDSAVYLCASSLELPFFGNTIYFGEGSWLTVV.

CDR3 sequence: CASRLLGSTNYGYTF. CDR3 DNA: TGTGCCAGCCGCTTACTGGGTTCAACCAACTATGGCTACACCTTC. The rearrangement links TRBV27 to TRBJ1-2; D not resolved. Trimming took off 8 bases at V and 2 bases at J, with 18 bases between the two ends. Germline values: CDR1 MNHEY, CDR2 SMNVEV (reference sequence). This CDR3 spans 15 amino acids.

The chain recombines TRBV11-2 with TRBJ2-4; D not resolved. Trimming stripped 4 bases from V and 0 bases from J, with 10 bases between. Looked up from germline, CDR1 is SGHAT and CDR2 is FQNNGV. This CDR3 contains 15 residues. CDR3 in DNA: TGTGCCAGCAGCTCTCCATCCGTAGCCAAAAACATTCAGTACTTC. It translates to CASSSPSVAKNIQYF.

The chain has TRBV4-3 and TRBJ2-5, with a tentative D call TRBD1 (5 bases). The CDR3 runs to 18 residues. V was clipped by 2 bases and J by 0 bases, with 19 bases between them. The germline V gene encodes CDR1 LGHNA and CDR2 YSLEER. The CDR3 spells CASSQKASGHQNQETQYF. CDR3 DNA sequence: TGCGCCAGCAGCCAAAAGGCGAGTGGACACCAGAACCAAGAGACCCAGTACTTC.

The chain couples TRBV7-2 to TRBJ2-1, with 16 bases matching TRBD2. Germline V CDR1 and CDR2: SGHTA, FQGNSA. The CDR3 runs to 18 residues. The J segment lost 7 bases and the V segment lost 4 bases, leaving 10 bases of the junction unmatched. The CDR3 protein is CASSSQGGLAGGRNEQFF. CDR3 nucleotide sequence: TGTGCCAGCAGCTCCCAAGGGGGACTAGCGGGGGGGCGGAATGAGCAGTTCTTC.

J is TRBJ2-7 and V is TRBV4-1; 7 bases fit TRBD1. Looked up from germline, CDR1 is MGHRA and CDR2 is YSYEKL. The J segment lost 5 bases and the V segment lost 4 bases, leaving 11 bases of the junction unmatched. The CDR3 runs to 15 residues. The CDR3: CASSPQKTGSHEQYF. The CDR3 DNA reads TGCGCCAGCAGCCCCCAAAAGACAGGGAGTCACGAGCAGTACTTC.

On this clone itself: Germline is not matched at one junction end, which may reflect a read error. The rearrangement joins TRBV7-9 to TRBJ2-5; weak D call: TRBD2 (6 bases). Germline V gene data show CDR1 as SEHNR and CDR2 as FQNEAQ (reference sequence). There are 13 residues in the CDR3. CDR3 amino acids: CASSRTQVGWRDF. The CDR3 DNA reads TGTGCCAGCAGCCGAACCCAAGTGGGCTGGAGGGACTTC. The entire variable domain, with the rest obtained from reference TRBV7-9 and TRBJ2-5, is as follows: DTGVSQNPRHKITKRGQNVTFRCDPISEHNRLYWYRQTLGQGPEFLTYFQNEAQLEKSRLLSDRFSAERPKGSFSTLEIQRTEQGDSAMYLCASSRTQVGWRDFGPGTRLLVL.

The CDR3 spells CASSTGTGGGEKLFF. Written as DNA, the CDR3 is TGTGCCAGCAGTACTGGGACAGGGGGGGGTGAAAAACTGTTTTTT. The V call is TRBV6-1, the J call TRBJ1-4; 11 nucleotides match TRBD1. In germline, CDR1 is MNHNS, CDR2 SASEGT. J lost 7 bases, V lost 5 bases, and 6 bases had no gene match. The CDR3 spans 15 residues.

This clone was found once. CDR3 sequence reads: CASSRSPKGANVLTF. CDR3 coding DNA: TGTGCCAGCAGCCGCAGCCCGAAGGGGGCCAACGTCCTGACTTTC. V and J are TRBV7-2 and TRBJ2-6; D uncertain. CDR3 size: 15 residues. Germline CDR1 SGHTA, CDR2 FQGNSA. The V end was cut by 5 bases, the J end by 4 bases, with 12 bases between.

The chain employs TRBV6-4 and TRBJ1-6, with D possibly TRBD1 on 5 matching bases. Germline lookup yields CDR1 MRHNA and CDR2 SNTAGT. The CDR3 extends over 14 amino acids. V lost 6 bases to trimming and J lost 5 bases, with 11 bases between them. CDR3 loop: CASSGGLNNSPLHF. DNA of the CDR3: TGTGCCAGCAGCGGGGGATTAAATAATTCACCCCTCCACTTT.

A few counts support this clone. The V gene is TRBV20-1, the J gene TRBJ1-3; D uncertain. The CDR3 sequence is 11 residues long. Trimming removed 0 bases from V and 5 bases from J, with 2 bases in between. Germline V gene sequence: CDR1 DFQATT, CDR2 SNEGSKA (reference sequence). As DNA, the CDR3 is TGCAGTGCTAGAGATCGAAACACCATATATTTT. Protein sequence: CSARDRNTIYF.

This clone has just a few counts. The chain couples TRBV9 to TRBJ1-2, with 9 bases lining up with TRBD1. Germline V gene data show CDR1 as SGDLS and CDR2 as YYNGEE. CDR3 length equals 13 residues. J was trimmed by 8 bases and V by 4 bases; bases with no gene match: 6. Here the CDR3 reads CASSPPTGGGYTF. CDR3 coding DNA: TGTGCCAGCAGCCCGCCGACAGGGGGAGGCTACACCTTC.